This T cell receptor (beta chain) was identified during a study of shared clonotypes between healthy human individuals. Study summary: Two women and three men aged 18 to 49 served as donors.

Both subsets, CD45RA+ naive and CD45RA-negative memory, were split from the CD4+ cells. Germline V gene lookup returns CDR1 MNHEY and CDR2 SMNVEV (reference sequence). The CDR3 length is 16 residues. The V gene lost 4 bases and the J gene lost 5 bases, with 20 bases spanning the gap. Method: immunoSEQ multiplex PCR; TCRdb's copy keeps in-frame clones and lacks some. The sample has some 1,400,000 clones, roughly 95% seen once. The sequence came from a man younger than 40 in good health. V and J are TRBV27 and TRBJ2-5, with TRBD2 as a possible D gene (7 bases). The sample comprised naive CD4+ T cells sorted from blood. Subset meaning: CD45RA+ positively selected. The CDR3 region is CASSSPQGGVIETQYF. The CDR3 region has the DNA TGTGCCAGCAGTTCCCCACAGGGAGGGGTGATTGAGACCCAGTACTTC.